A single sample is the source of the 10 T cell receptor beta chains below, sequenced in a study of cytomegalovirus exposure and HLA in healthy donors. The PCR ran on 60 Vbeta and 13 Jbeta primers. The table came from immunoSEQ multiplex PCR; TCRdb's copy has only in-frame clones and leaves some out. Seen in this sample are 25,000 to 40,000 clones; the ten most common clones hold approximately 4%. What was sequenced was PBMCs. These receptors were obtained from a middle-aged man in good health and CMV-seronegative.

V and J are TRBV30 and TRBJ1-3, with D possibly TRBD1 on 6 matching bases. V was cut by 2 bases and J by 3 bases, with 11 bases left in between. CDR1 GTSNPN and CDR2 SVGIG come from the germline V gene (reference sequence). The CDR3 has 14 amino acids. DNA for the CDR3: TGTGCCTGGAGTACCGGGACACATGGAAACACCATATATTTT. Protein product: CAWSTGTHGNTIYF. The full variable domain, its missing parts supplied by reference TRBV30 and TRBJ1-3, is SQTIHQWPATLVQPVGSPLSLECTVEGTSNPNLYWYRQAAGRGLQLLFYSVGIGQISSEVPQNLSASRPQDRQFILSSKKLLLSDSGFYLCAWSTGTHGNTIYFGEGSWLTVV.

V gene TRBV2 combines with J gene TRBJ2-3; D ambiguous. Germline loops: CDR1 SNHLY, CDR2 FYNNEI. The length of the CDR3 is 13 residues. Trimming removed 6 bases from V and 3 bases from J, with 10 bases in between. CDR3 residues: CASSRFFTDTQYF. The DNA for the CDR3 is TGTGCCAGCAGCCGTTTTTTTACAGATACGCAGTATTTT. The variable domain in full, completed from reference TRBV2 and TRBJ2-3, reads EPEVTQTPSHQVTQMGQEVILRCVPISNHLYFYWYRQILGQKVEFLVSFYNNEISEKSEIFDDQFSVERPDGSNFTLKIRSTKLEDSAMYFCASSRFFTDTQYFGPGTRLTVL.

The chain employs TRBV7-2 and TRBJ2-7; TRBD2 matches at 8 bases. The germline V gene has CDR1 SGHTA and CDR2 FQGNSA. This CDR3 comprises 14 residues. The V segment lost 4 bases and the J segment 0 bases; nucleotides outside the gene matches: 2. CDR3 nucleotide sequence: TGTGCCAGCAGCTACACTAGCGGCTCCTACGAGCAGTACTTC. Amino acids: CASSYTSGSYEQYF.

This sequence joins TRBV7-9 and TRBJ1-1; D not certain. Germline-derived CDR1 and CDR2 are SEHNR and FQNEAQ (reference sequence). The CDR3 loop spans 14 amino acids. Trimming stripped 3 bases from V and 3 bases from J, with 11 bases between. CDR3 in amino acids: CASSLGVGDTEAFF. CDR3 sequence (DNA): TGTGCCAGCAGCTTGGGCGTCGGGGACACTGAAGCTTTCTTT.

The chain couples TRBV19 to TRBJ1-5; D is possibly TRBD1 (6 bases). Per the germline V gene, CDR1 is LNHDA and CDR2 is SQIVND (reference sequence). CDR3 size: 13 residues. V shed 6 bases and J shed 4 bases, with 10 bases lying between them. CDR3: CASRGHRNQPQHF. CDR3 coding DNA: TGTGCCAGTAGGGGACACCGAAATCAGCCCCAGCATTTT.

CDR3: CSVGREAYEQYF. In DNA, the CDR3 is TGCAGCGTTGGTCGGGAGGCCTACGAGCAGTACTTC. The J gene is TRBJ2-7, the V gene TRBV29-1, with TRBD2 matching 7 bases. The V and J ends lost 4 bases and 2 bases, in that order; junction bases with no gene match: 2. This CDR3 has 12 amino acids. The germline gives CDR1 SQVTM, CDR2 ANQGSEA.

V usage is TRBV7-9 and J usage is TRBJ2-7; perhaps TRBD1 as D (5 bases). Gene TRBJ2-1 matches the end of the DNA better, so the J call may be wrong. Germline lookup yields CDR1 SEHNR and CDR2 FQNEAQ (reference sequence). The CDR3 sequence is 15 residues long. The CDR3 nucleotides read TGTGCCAGCAGCTTAGAGGCAGGGCGGAAGAATGAGCAGTTCTTC. Amino acids: CASSLEAGRKNEQFF.

This rearrangement joins TRBV7-8 to TRBJ2-7; the D is unclear. The CDR3 runs 11 residues. Germline V lookup: CDR1 SGHVS, CDR2 FQNEAQ. V dropped 0 bases and J dropped 5 bases, with 2 bases sitting between them. Here the CDR3 reads CASSLADEQYF. CDR3 nucleotide sequence: TGTGCCAGCAGCTTAGCCGACGAGCAGTACTTC.

The V gene is TRBV6-5, the J gene TRBJ2-7, with a possible D match to TRBD2 (6 bases). Trimming took 4 bases from V and 0 from J, leaving 16 bases between them. CDR1 is MNHEY, CDR2 SVGAGI, per germline. CDR3 size: 16 residues. The CDR3 reads CASSFSSGGASYEQYF. The DNA of the CDR3 is TGTGCCAGCAGTTTCTCCTCGGGCGGGGCCTCCTACGAGCAGTACTTC.

The V call is TRBV4-3, the J call TRBJ2-1; 7 bases align to TRBD1. J lost 1 base, V lost 2 bases, and 5 bases had no gene match. The germline CDR1 and CDR2 sequences are LGHNA and YSLEER. CDR3 length: 16 amino acids. CDR3 DNA sequence: TGCGCCAGCAGCCAACAAACGACAGGGTCCTACAATGAGCAGTTCTTC. Translation: CASSQQTTGSYNEQFF.